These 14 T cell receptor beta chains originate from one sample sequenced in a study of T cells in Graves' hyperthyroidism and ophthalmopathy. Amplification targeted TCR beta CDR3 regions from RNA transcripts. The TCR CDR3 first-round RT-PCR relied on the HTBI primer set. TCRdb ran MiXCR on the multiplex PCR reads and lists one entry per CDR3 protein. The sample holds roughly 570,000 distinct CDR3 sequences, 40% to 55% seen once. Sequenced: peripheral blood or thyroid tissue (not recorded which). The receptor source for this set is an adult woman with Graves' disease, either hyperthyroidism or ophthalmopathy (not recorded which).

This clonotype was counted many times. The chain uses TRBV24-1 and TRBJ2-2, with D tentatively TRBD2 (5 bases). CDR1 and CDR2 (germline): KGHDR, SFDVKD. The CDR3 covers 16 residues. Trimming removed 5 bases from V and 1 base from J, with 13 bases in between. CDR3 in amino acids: CATSGETPQNTGELFF. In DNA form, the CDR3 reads TGTGCCACCAGTGGGGAGACGCCACAGAACACCGGGGAGCTGTTTTTT.

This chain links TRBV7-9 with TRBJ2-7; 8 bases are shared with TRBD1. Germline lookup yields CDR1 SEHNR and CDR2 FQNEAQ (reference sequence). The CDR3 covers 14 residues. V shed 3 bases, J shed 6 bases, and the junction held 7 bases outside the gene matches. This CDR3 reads CASSFRDRGPEQYF. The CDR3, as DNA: TGTGCCAGCAGCTTCCGTGACAGGGGTCCCGAGCAGTACTTC.

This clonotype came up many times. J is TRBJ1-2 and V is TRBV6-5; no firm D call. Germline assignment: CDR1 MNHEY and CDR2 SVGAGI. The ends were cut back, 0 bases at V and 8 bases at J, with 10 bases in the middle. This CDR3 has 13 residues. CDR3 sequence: CASSYSPIEGYTF. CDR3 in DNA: TGTGCCAGCAGTTACTCTCCCATTGAAGGCTACACCTTC.

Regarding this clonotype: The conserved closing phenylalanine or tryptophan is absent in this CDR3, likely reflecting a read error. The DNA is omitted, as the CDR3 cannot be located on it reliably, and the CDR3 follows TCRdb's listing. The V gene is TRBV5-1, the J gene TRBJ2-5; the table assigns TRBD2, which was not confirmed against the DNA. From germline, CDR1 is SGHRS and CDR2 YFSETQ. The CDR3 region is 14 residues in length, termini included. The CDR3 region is CASSFEGDGYTFGS.

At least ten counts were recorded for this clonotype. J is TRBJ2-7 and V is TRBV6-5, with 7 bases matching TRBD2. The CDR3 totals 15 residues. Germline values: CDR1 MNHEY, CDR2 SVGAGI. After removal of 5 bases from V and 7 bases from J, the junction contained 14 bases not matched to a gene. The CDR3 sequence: CASSSREVTFREQYF. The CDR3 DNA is TGTGCCAGCAGTAGTCGGGAGGTAACCTTTCGGGAGCAGTACTTC.

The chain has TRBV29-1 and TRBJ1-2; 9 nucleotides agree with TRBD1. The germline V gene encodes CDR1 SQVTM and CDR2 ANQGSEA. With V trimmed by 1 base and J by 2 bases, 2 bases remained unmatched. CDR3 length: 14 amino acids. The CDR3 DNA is TGCAGCGTTGAAGGAGGGACAGGGAACTATGGCTACACCTTC. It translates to CSVEGGTGNYGYTF.

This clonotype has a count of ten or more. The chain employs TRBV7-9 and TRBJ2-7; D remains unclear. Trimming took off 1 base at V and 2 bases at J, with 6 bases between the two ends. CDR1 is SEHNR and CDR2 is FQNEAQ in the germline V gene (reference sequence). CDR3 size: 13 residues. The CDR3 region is CASSLVAPYEQYF. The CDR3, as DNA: TGTGCCAGCAGCTTAGTCGCCCCCTACGAGCAGTACTTC.

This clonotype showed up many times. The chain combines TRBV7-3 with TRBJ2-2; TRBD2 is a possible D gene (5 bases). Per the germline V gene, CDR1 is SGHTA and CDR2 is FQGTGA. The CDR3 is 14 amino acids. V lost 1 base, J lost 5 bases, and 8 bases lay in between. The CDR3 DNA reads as TGTGCCAGCAGCTTAAACGGCGGGACCGGGGAGCTGTTTTTT. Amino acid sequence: CASSLNGGTGELFF.

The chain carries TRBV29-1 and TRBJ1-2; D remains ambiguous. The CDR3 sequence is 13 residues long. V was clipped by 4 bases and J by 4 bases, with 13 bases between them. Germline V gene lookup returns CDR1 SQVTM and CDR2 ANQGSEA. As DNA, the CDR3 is TGCAGCGTTGCCTGGAGGAGGGTCTATGGCTACACCTTC. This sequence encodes CSVAWRRVYGYTF.

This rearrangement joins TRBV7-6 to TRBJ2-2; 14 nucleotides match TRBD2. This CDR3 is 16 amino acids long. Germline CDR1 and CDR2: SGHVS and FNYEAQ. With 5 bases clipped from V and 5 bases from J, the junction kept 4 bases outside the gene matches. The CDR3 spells CASSVTSGRGTGELFF. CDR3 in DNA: TGTGCCAGCAGCGTGACTAGCGGGAGGGGTACCGGGGAGCTGTTTTTT.

CDR3 amino acids: CSAAPREENQPQHF. DNA of the CDR3: TGCAGTGCTGCCCCCAGGGAGGAGAATCAGCCCCAGCATTTT. The V gene is TRBV20-1, the J gene TRBJ1-5, with D perhaps matching TRBD1 (5 bases). Germline CDR1 DFQATT, CDR2 SNEGSKA (reference sequence). This CDR3 comprises 14 residues. The germline V and J ends were trimmed by 5 bases and 4 bases, with 15 bases remaining between them.

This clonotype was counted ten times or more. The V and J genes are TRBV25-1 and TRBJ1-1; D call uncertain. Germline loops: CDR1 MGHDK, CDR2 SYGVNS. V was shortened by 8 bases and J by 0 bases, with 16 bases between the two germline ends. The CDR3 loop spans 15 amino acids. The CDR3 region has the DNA TGTGCCAGCTCTCTCCGGGGAGAGGTGAACACTGAAGCTTTCTTT. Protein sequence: CASSLRGEVNTEAFF.

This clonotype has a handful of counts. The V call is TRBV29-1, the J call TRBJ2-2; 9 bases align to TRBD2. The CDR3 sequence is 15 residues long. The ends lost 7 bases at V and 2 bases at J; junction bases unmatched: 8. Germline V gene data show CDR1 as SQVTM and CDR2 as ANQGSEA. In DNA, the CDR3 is TGCAGCGCCGGGGGGCTAGCGGGAAACACCGGGGAGCTGTTTTTT. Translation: CSAGGLAGNTGELFF.

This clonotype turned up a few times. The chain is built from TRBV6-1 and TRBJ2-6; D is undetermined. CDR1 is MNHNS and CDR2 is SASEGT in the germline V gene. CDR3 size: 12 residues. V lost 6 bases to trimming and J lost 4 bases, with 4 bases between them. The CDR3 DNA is TGTGCCAGCAGCGACGGGGCCAACGTCCTGACTTTC. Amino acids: CASSDGANVLTF.